The rows below give T cell receptor beta chains drawn from one sample of a study of shared clonotypes between healthy human individuals. Repertoires were generated with immunoSEQ multiplex PCR, while TCRdb's copy carries only in-frame clones and drops some. The top ten clones hold 1.4% of a sample with 950,000 to 1,300,000 clones, roughly 80% of them seen once. Sequences were obtained from memory CD4+ T cells sorted from blood. All receptors derive from a man aged 18 to 30 in good health. Both conserved end residues are part of each CDR3. The order of the fields is V gene, clone size, D gene, J gene, CDR3 DNA, CDR3 protein. The D gene is left open where the match is weak. Clone size, where shown, is once, few, many, or a class for clones that have expanded.

>TRBV7-2|.|TRBD1|TRBJ2-7
TGTGCCAGCAGCTTTTTAGGGGGCGGTTTGGACGAGCAGTACTTC
CASSFLGGGLDEQYF
>TRBV9|.|.|TRBJ1-2
TGTGCCAGCAGCGTAGATAGTAACTATGGCTACACCTTC
CASSVDSNYGYTF
>TRBV6-5|.|.|TRBJ2-6
TGTGCCAGCAGTCCGGGGCGGGCTGGGGCCAACGTCCTGACTTTC
CASSPGRAGANVLTF
>TRBV5-1|.|TRBD1|TRBJ1-6
TGCGCCAGCAGCTTGGGGGACAGCTATAATTCACCCCTCCACTTT
CASSLGDSYNSPLHF
>TRBV7-2|.|TRBD1|TRBJ1-6
TGTGCCAGCAGCTTGACAGGGACAAGCTTCAGCTATAATTCACCCCTCCACTTT
CASSLTGTSFSYNSPLHF
>TRBV9|.|.|TRBJ2-5
TGTGCCAGCAGCCTCGACCTCGCGGGACACCGCCCGGAGACCCAGTACTTC
CASSLDLAGHRPETQYF
>TRBV5-1|.|TRBD1|TRBJ1-1
TGCGCCAGCAGCTTGGGACAGGGGTCGGCTGAAGCTTTCTTT
CASSLGQGSAEAFF
>TRBV5-8|.|TRBD2|TRBJ2-2
TGTGCCAGCAGCTTAGGACTAGCAGGGAACACCGGGGAGCTGTTTTTT
CASSLGLAGNTGELFF
>TRBV30|.|.|TRBJ1-2
TGTGCCTGGAGTCCCGCTAACTATGGCTACACCTTC
CAWSPANYGYTF
>TRBV19|few|TRBD1|TRBJ2-5
TGTGCCAGTACCGACAGGGTCGAGACCCAGTACTTC
CASTDRVETQYF
>TRBV10-3|many|.|TRBJ1-4
TGTGCCATCAGTGAGTCTTTAGGGACTAATGAAAAACTGTTTTTT
CAISESLGTNEKLFF
>TRBV4-2|.|.|TRBJ2-3
TGTGCCAGCAGCTTGGGTTGGGACAAAAAATCAGATACGCAGTATTTT
CASSLGWDKKSDTQYF
>TRBV2|once|.|TRBJ2-5
TGTGCCAGCAGCCTCCACGGGAGAACTGGTGTTGCGACCCAGTACTTC
CASSLHGRTGVATQYF
>TRBV5-1|.|TRBD2|TRBJ2-7
TGCGCCAGCAGCTTGGACCTAGCGGGGCCCTACGAGCAGTACTTC
CASSLDLAGPYEQYF
>TRBV7-2|.|.|TRBJ2-1
TGTGCCAGCAGCTTAGGCGGACAGCCCTTCAATGAGCAGTTCTTC
CASSLGGQPFNEQFF
>TRBV27|.|.|TRBJ1-1
TGTGCCAGCAGTTTATATCCGGGGGCGGAAGCTTTCTTT
CASSLYPGAEAFF
>TRBV2|.|.|TRBJ2-3
TGTGCCAGCAGTGGGGCAGGGGGGGTAGATACGCAGTATTTT
CASSGAGGVDTQYF